This T cell receptor (beta chain) appears in the sequencing data of a study of cytomegalovirus exposure and HLA in healthy donors. Study-level results: Later on, analysis showed that most CMV-associated TCR beta chains appeared to be HLA-restricted. Donors were assumed by presence/absence analyses to have roughly uniform sequencing depth. The study dropped some indistinguishable V segments, TRBV6-2 and TRBV6-3 among them.

As for this clone: Its target is not known.

Donors had nominal health at sampling but likely had unrecorded immune exposures. Vbeta (60) and Jbeta (13) primers were used in the PCR. Clones were sequenced by immunoSEQ multiplex PCR, and TCRdb holds only the in-frame ones, with some missing. Of 150,000 to 200,000 clones in the sample, 60% to 85% were seen once. V was clipped by 4 bases and J by 0 bases, with 15 bases between them. The CDR3 totals 16 residues. Germline V lookup: CDR1 SGHRS, CDR2 YFSETQ. Sequencing input: PBMCs. The V and J genes are TRBV5-1 and TRBJ2-3; a weak D match, TRBD2 (7 bases). The TCR was taken from a woman aged 40 to 50 in good health and CMV-seronegative. CDR3 coding DNA: TGCGCCAGCAGCGGACAGCTAGCGGCAAGCACAGATACGCAGTATTTT. It translates to CASSGQLAASTDTQYF.